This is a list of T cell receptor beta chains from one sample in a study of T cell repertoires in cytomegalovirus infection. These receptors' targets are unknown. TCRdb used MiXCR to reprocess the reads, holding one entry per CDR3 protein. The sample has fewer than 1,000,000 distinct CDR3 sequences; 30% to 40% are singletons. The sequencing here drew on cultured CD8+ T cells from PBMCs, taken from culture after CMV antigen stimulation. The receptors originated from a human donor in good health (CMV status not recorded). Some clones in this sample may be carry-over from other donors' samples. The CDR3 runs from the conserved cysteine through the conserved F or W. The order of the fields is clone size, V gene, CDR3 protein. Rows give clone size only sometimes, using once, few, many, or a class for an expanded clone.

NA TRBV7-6 CASSLAGAGPLPGETQYF
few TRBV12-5 CASGGRGIGYTF
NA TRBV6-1 CASSDLLSSYNSPLHF
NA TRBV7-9 CASSLGTEEAFF
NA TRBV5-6 CASSLGLAGGPNTGELFF
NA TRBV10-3 CAITGNAYGGYTF
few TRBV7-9 CATLYRGTDTQYF
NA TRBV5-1 CASSFALMTGTGLNYGYTF
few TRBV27 CASSLWVTSGVSDTQYF
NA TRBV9 CASSVGGASPGNEQFF
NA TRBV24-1 CATSDFSSYNEQFF
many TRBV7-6 CASSLDGPRDTQYF
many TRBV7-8 CASSLSRDSGANVLTF
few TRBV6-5 CAFLGALNQPQHF
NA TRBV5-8 CATPWGGIYNEQFF
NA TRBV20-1 CSAHPGLYTDTQYF
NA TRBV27 CASSLFPGLAVHGFF
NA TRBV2 CASSHTQGIPEEKLFF
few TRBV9 CASSAGRMTNEKLFF
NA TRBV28 CASDRGAHNEQFF
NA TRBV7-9 CASLSPRHTEAFF
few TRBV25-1 CASSEWVGGQLNEKLFF
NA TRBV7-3 CASSFSGVADTQYF
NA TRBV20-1 CSARTSGSYNEQFF
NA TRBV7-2 CASTVSGGIQETQYF
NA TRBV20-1 CSARDLDRDPYGYTF
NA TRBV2 CASSDPGDKDTGELFF
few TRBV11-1 CASSRSGTGGGETQYF
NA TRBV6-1 CASSKLAGVDGELFF
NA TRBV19 CASSEQGHRSQPQHF
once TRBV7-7 CASSPLGGFGANVLTF
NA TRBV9 CASTLGTGPEGYTF
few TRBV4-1 CASSQEAAGVYNEQFF